Listed here are 21 T cell receptor beta chains from one sample, sequenced in a study of T cells in Graves' hyperthyroidism and ophthalmopathy. Researchers amplified the TCR beta CDR3 regions from RNA transcripts. The HTBI set primed first-round TCR CDR3 RT-PCR. TCRdb redid the calling of the multiplex PCR reads with MiXCR, one entry per CDR3 protein. In the table there are over 700,000 distinct CDR3 sequences, approximately 19% of which are singletons. Sequenced material: blood. The source of these receptors is a woman aged 50 to 60 with Graves' hyperthyroidism that later progressed to Graves' ophthalmopathy.

This clonotype was observed a handful of times. The V call is TRBV5-1, the J call TRBJ2-1; 8 bases match TRBD1. V shed 3 bases and J 4 bases; nucleotides not matched to a gene: 6. The germline gives CDR1 SGHRS, CDR2 YFSETQ. The CDR3 loop spans 15 amino acids. CDR3 coding DNA: TGCGCCAGCAGCTCTTCCGGGACAGGTTACAATGAGCAGTTCTTC. Protein: CASSSSGTGYNEQFF.

This chain uses TRBV14 with TRBJ1-1; D is perhaps TRBD1 (6 bases). The CDR3 is made up of 16 amino acids. V shed 1 base and J shed 2 bases, with 14 bases lying between them. CDR1 is SGHDN, CDR2 FVKESK, per germline. The CDR3 bases are TGTGCCAGCAGCCAAGGAAGACGGACAGTTAACACTGAAGCTTTCTTT. Its translation is CASSQGRRTVNTEAFF. The variable domain in full, with the rest retrieved from reference TRBV14 and TRBJ1-1, is EAGVTQFPSHSVIEKGQTVTLRCDPISGHDNLYWYRRVMGKEIKFLLHFVKESKQDESGMPNNRFLAERTGGTYSTLKVQPAELEDSGVYFCASSQGRRTVNTEAFFGQGTRLTVV.

Only a few counts were recorded for this clonotype. The rearrangement uses TRBV11-2 and TRBJ1-4; tentatively, D is TRBD1 (6 bases). The germline CDR1 and CDR2 sequences are SGHAT and FQNNGV. The V end was cut by 5 bases, the J end by 9 bases, with 25 bases between. The CDR3 length is 17 residues. This CDR3 reads CASSPVLKTGLKKKLFF. In DNA, the CDR3 is TGTGCCAGCAGCCCAGTCCTTAAGACAGGCTTAAAAAAAAAACTGTTTTTT.

Ten or more counts support this clonotype. This CDR3 is CASSLETGTQGGYTF. CDR3 nucleotide sequence: TGCGCCAGCAGCTTGGAGACCGGAACCCAGGGAGGCTACACCTTC. The chain is built from TRBV5-1 and TRBJ1-2; possibly TRBD1 for D (5 bases). The CDR3 is 15 residues long. CDR1 is SGHRS, CDR2 YFSETQ, per germline. Between the trimmed V and J ends, which lost 0 bases and 8 bases, there was a span of 17 bases.

This clonotype has more than one count but fewer than ten. The chain employs TRBV6-2 or TRBV6-3 and TRBJ2-7; 11 bases fit TRBD2. Germline CDR1 reads MNHEY; CDR2 reads SVGEGT. V trimming: 1 base; J trimming: 0 bases; junction bases outside the gene matches: 2. The length of the CDR3 is 16 residues. CDR3 sequence reads: CASSYLGLAVSYEQYF. The CDR3 nucleotides are TGTGCCAGCAGTTACTTGGGACTAGCGGTCTCCTACGAGCAGTACTTC.

This clonotype came up a few times. This chain links TRBV10-3 with TRBJ2-2; D is possibly TRBD2 (5 bases). CDR1 and CDR2 from the germline V gene are ENHRY and SYGVKD. CDR3 length equals 13 residues. The V end was cut by 11 bases, the J end by 0 bases, with 10 bases between. The CDR3 sequence is CAAGAPNTGELFF. Written as DNA, the CDR3 is TGTGCCGCGGGCGCCCCGAACACCGGGGAGCTGTTTTTT.

There are many counts of this clonotype. This chain connects TRBV5-1 to TRBJ2-5; D uncertain. The V and J ends lost 0 bases and 3 bases respectively, with 9 bases between them. The CDR3 length is 14 residues. Per the germline V gene, CDR1 is SGHRS and CDR2 is YFSETQ. The CDR3 DNA follows: TGCGCCAGCAGCTTGGTTTGGACGGAAGAGACCCAGTACTTC. It encodes CASSLVWTEETQYF.

This clonotype showed up just a few times. At one boundary the junction diverges from the germline segment, which might be a read error. The chain recombines TRBV4-2 with TRBJ1-1; D unresolved. Germline CDR1 and CDR2: LGHNA and YNFKEQ. The CDR3 covers 16 residues. Here the CDR3 reads CASSQDFGSMNTGAFF. The CDR3 DNA sequence: TGTGCCAGCAGCCAAGATTTCGGCAGTATGAACACTGGAGCTTTCTTT.

Notes on this clonotype: Relative to the germline gene, one junction end is altered; a read error may explain this. This sequence joins TRBV24-1 and TRBJ2-2; TRBD2 matches at 7 bases. CDR3 length: 17 amino acids. Germline CDR1 reads KGHDR; CDR2 reads SFDVKD. The CDR3 bases are TGTGCCACCAGTGATTTCCCGACTAGCTCGAAAACCGGGGAGCTGTTTTTT. As protein: CATSDFPTSSKTGELFF.

In its sample, this clonotype was seen many times. V is TRBV2 and J is TRBJ1-2; TRBD1 matches at 7 bases. CDR1 is SNHLY and CDR2 is FYNNEI in the germline V gene. The CDR3 contains 14 residues. Trimming at V came to 6 bases and at J to 8 bases, leaving 12 bases not matched to a gene. In DNA, the CDR3 is TGTGCCAGCAGGACAGGGCTAGGCACGAGCGGCTACACCTTC. It yields the protein CASRTGLGTSGYTF.

The J gene is TRBJ2-3, the V gene TRBV5-1, with 10 bases that match TRBD1. The V segment lost 2 bases and the J segment 5 bases; nucleotides outside the gene matches: 5. CDR3 length: 15 amino acids. Germline V lookup: CDR1 SGHRS, CDR2 YFSETQ. The CDR3 DNA sequence: TGCGCCAGCAGCTTCGACAGGGGGCCGGTAGATACGCAGTATTTT. Translating gives CASSFDRGPVDTQYF.

V gene TRBV6-2 or TRBV6-3 combines with J gene TRBJ1-6, with a tentative D call TRBD1 (5 bases). The V end was cut by 5 bases, the J end by 6 bases, with 11 bases between. This CDR3 spans 14 amino acids. Germline V gives CDR1 MNHEY, CDR2 SVGEGT. CDR3 amino acids: CASSLQGGNSPLHF. DNA for the CDR3: TGTGCCAGCAGTCTTCAGGGAGGTAATTCACCCCTCCACTTT.

The chain joins TRBV28 to TRBJ1-5; 8 bases align to TRBD1. CDR1 and CDR2 (germline): MDHEN, SYDVKM. The V and J ends lost 7 bases and 5 bases, in that order; junction bases with no gene match: 10. The CDR3 extends over 15 amino acids. The CDR3, as DNA: TGTGCCAGCATAAACAGGGGGTTAACGTATCAGCCCCAGCATTTT. It translates to CASINRGLTYQPQHF.

This clonotype was recorded many times. This chain uses TRBV7-9 with TRBJ2-3, with 7 positions matching TRBD1. The CDR3 spans 15 residues. Per the germline V gene, CDR1 is SEHNR and CDR2 is FQNEAQ (reference sequence). J gave up 2 bases and V 5 bases, and 7 bases lay outside the gene matches. The CDR3 DNA sequence: TGTGCCAGCAGCAAAGACGGGACAGCCACAGATACGCAGTATTTT. Protein sequence: CASSKDGTATDTQYF.

The chain couples TRBV3-1 to TRBJ2-1; D may be TRBD2 (7 bases). The germline V and J ends were trimmed by 4 bases and 9 bases, with 16 bases remaining between them. CDR1 and CDR2 from the germline V gene are LGHDT and YNNKEL (reference sequence). This CDR3 is 14 amino acids long. The CDR3 reads CASSPGGGALEQFF. In nucleotides, the CDR3 is TGTGCCAGCAGCCCGGGTGGGGGGGCCCTTGAGCAGTTCTTC.

This clonotype was found a few times. V gene TRBV19 combines with J gene TRBJ2-1; 7 bases align to TRBD1. V lost 0 bases to trimming and J lost 6 bases; unmatched junction nucleotides: 8. The CDR3 extends over 16 amino acids. Germline values: CDR1 LNHDA, CDR2 SQIVND (reference sequence). The CDR3 here is CASSIDWDSRGNEQFF. CDR3 sequence (DNA): TGTGCCAGTAGTATAGATTGGGACAGTCGGGGCAATGAGCAGTTCTTC.

In this sample, this clonotype turned up many times. The chain uses TRBV6-1 and TRBJ1-1; 7 bases match TRBD1. The germline CDR1 and CDR2 sequences are MNHNS and SASEGT. Unmatched junction bases numbered 5, after V lost 4 bases and J lost 0 bases. The CDR3 has 15 amino acids. CDR3: CASSASTGMNTEAFF. CDR3 DNA: TGTGCCAGCAGTGCCTCGACAGGGATGAACACTGAAGCTTTCTTT.

This clonotype was seen many times. The rearrangement links TRBV20-1 to TRBJ2-5; 8 nucleotides align to TRBD2. This CDR3 has 18 amino acids. Germline V lookup: CDR1 DFQATT, CDR2 SNEGSKA (reference sequence). Trimming took 1 base from V and 4 from J; bases not matched to a gene: 17. CDR3 sequence: CSARVRRGAVYGGETQYF. The CDR3 bases are TGCAGTGCTAGAGTCAGGCGGGGGGCTGTCTACGGGGGAGAGACCCAGTACTTC.

Only a few counts were recorded for this clonotype. The chain is built from TRBV15 and TRBJ2-7, with no clear D. Looked up from germline, CDR1 is LNHNV and CDR2 is YYDKDF (reference sequence). The CDR3 covers 15 residues. V lost 0 bases to trimming and J lost 0 bases, with 9 bases between them. The CDR3 sequence is CATSRDPVASYEQYF. The CDR3 coding sequence is TGTGCCACCAGCAGAGATCCCGTGGCCTCCTACGAGCAGTACTTC.

This clonotype occurred a few times. This rearrangement joins TRBV6-1 to TRBJ2-2; 8 nucleotides agree with TRBD2. After removal of 9 bases from V and 4 bases from J, the junction contained 7 bases not matched to a gene. In germline, CDR1 is MNHNS, CDR2 SASEGT. CDR3 length equals 14 residues. This CDR3 reads CARGLGGVTGELFF. CDR3 sequence (DNA): TGTGCCAGGGGACTAGGGGGGGTCACCGGGGAGCTGTTTTTT.

With regard to this clonotype: Since a much larger clone is just one base distant, this may be a read error. The rearrangement links TRBV10-3 to TRBJ2-1, with D perhaps TRBD2 (5 bases). The germline gives CDR1 ENHRY, CDR2 SYGVKD. The CDR3 contains 16 residues. Trimming took 0 bases from V and 7 from J, leaving 16 bases between them. CDR3: CAISESKFLAANEQFF. The CDR3 DNA follows: TGTGCCATCAGTGAGTCGAAGTTTCTAGCTGCAAATGAGCAGTTCTTC.